This TCR beta chain derives from a study of cytomegalovirus exposure and HLA in healthy donors. Study-wide results and limits: A missense variant in DCLRE1C was later tied to TCR beta V- and J-gene trimming. The study put 150 or so TCR beta chains on its list as cytomegalovirus-associated.

The germline V and J ends were trimmed by 5 bases and 5 bases, with 16 bases remaining between them. The CDR3 contains 14 residues. Germline lookup yields CDR1 MNHNS and CDR2 SASEGT. A remark on this clone: Its antigen is as yet unknown.

The study ran its PCR with 60 Vbeta and 13 Jbeta primers. The protocol was immunoSEQ multiplex PCR, while the TCRdb copy is restricted to in-frame clones and leaves out a portion. The sample shows over 150,000 clones, roughly 78% of them seen only once. The sample was PBMCs. The chain recombines TRBV6-1 with TRBJ2-7, with a weak D call TRBD2 (5 bases). The sequence derives from a woman between 50 and 59 years old in good health and CMV-seropositive. The CDR3 DNA follows: TGTGCCAGCAGTCCGCCTGTAGCGCGAGACGAGCAGTACTTC. Translating it yields CASSPPVARDEQYF.